The next 6 T cell receptor beta chains were all read from a single sample in a study of response to subunit inactivated influenza vaccine. TCRdb reprocessed the RT-PCR reads via MiXCR and lists one record per CDR3 protein. This sample carries approximately 680,000 distinct CDR3 sequences, around 16% of them seen once, and the ten largest clones take 11%. The specimen was PBMCs from blood, collected approximately 13 days after vaccination. The receptors derive from a man aged 50-60 years who received an inactivated influenza vaccine.

The chain uses TRBV5-1 and TRBJ1-4; D unresolved. Trimming removed 4 bases at V and 8 bases at J, with 24 bases between. Germline lookup yields CDR1 SGHRS and CDR2 YFSETQ. CDR3 length: 17 amino acids. The CDR3 DNA follows: TGCGCCAGCAGCCACGCACCGACGGACCTGAACTACGAAAAACTGTTTTTT. Protein: CASSHAPTDLNYEKLFF.

This sequence joins TRBV5-6 and TRBJ2-1, with D possibly being TRBD1 or TRBD2 (5 bases each). The V gene lost 4 bases and the J gene lost 3 bases, with 14 bases spanning the gap. Germline V gives CDR1 SGHDT, CDR2 YYEEEE. The CDR3 contains 15 residues. CDR3 in DNA: TGTGCCAGCAGCGATCAGGGACGGAACTACAATGAGCAGTTCTTC. It is translated as CASSDQGRNYNEQFF.

This clonotype was seen ten or more times. The chain couples TRBV5-1 to TRBJ1-1, with D possibly TRBD1 on 5 matching bases. The CDR3 spans 15 residues. The V gene lost 0 bases and the J gene lost 1 base, with 10 bases spanning the gap. Germline V lookup: CDR1 SGHRS, CDR2 YFSETQ. CDR3 protein: CASSLAQGWNTEAFF. CDR3 in DNA: TGCGCCAGCAGCTTGGCGCAGGGATGGAACACTGAAGCTTTCTTT.

This clonotype was observed a few times. The chain joins TRBV9 to TRBJ2-2; a weak D match, TRBD2 (6 bases). From germline, CDR1 is SGDLS and CDR2 YYNGEE. The CDR3 loop spans 17 amino acids. V dropped 3 bases and J dropped 2 bases, with 17 bases sitting between them. CDR3 nucleotides: TGTGCCAGCAGCGCGTGGGTGGGTAGCGGTAACACCGGGGAGCTGTTTTTT. The encoded protein is CASSAWVGSGNTGELFF.

This clonotype was found a few times. This chain links TRBV4-3 with TRBJ2-3; D gene unclear. The V end was cut by 1 base, the J end by 5 bases, with 16 bases between. The CDR3 covers 16 residues. The germline gives CDR1 LGHNA, CDR2 YSLEER. This CDR3 reads CASSQGTGFGRDTQYF. CDR3 bases: TGCGCCAGCAGCCAAGGGACGGGTTTTGGTAGAGATACGCAGTATTTT.

The table lists this clonotype with a few counts. The genes are TRBV2 and TRBJ2-3, with 7 bases lining up with TRBD2. This CDR3 is built from 18 residues. CDR1 and CDR2 from the germline V gene are SNHLY and FYNNEI. The V gene end was trimmed by 2 bases and the J gene end by 4 bases; junction bases not matched to a gene: 15. The CDR3 coding sequence is TGTGCCAGCAGTGAAACCAGCCCGGTGGGGGGGATCGCAGATACGCAGTATTTT. It yields the protein CASSETSPVGGIADTQYF.